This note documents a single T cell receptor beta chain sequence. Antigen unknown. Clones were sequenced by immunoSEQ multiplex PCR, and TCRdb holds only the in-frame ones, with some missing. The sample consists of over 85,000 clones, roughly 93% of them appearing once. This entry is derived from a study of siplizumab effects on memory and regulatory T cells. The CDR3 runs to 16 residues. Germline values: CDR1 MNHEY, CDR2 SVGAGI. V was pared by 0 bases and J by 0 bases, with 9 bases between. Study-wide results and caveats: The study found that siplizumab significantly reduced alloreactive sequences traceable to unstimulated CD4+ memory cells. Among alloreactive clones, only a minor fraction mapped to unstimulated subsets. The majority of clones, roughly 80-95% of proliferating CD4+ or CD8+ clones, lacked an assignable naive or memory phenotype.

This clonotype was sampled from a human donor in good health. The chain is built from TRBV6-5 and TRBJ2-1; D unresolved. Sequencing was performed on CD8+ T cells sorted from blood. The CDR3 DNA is TGTGCCAGCAGTTACTCAGTCGGAAGCTCCTACAATGAGCAGTTCTTC. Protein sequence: CASSYSVGSSYNEQFF.